The rows below give T cell receptor beta chains drawn from one sample of a study of shared clonotypes between healthy human individuals. The data were produced by immunoSEQ multiplex PCR, yet TCRdb's version contains in-frame clones alone and is incomplete. The table includes around 350,000 clones, over 70% detected once. The sample comprised memory CD4+ T cells sorted from blood. These TCRs come from a man aged 25-45 years in good health. The CDR3 runs from the conserved cysteine through the conserved F or W. The D gene is left open where the match is weak. Only part of the rows carry a size: once, few, many, or a class if the clone is expanded.

TRBJ2-2 | many | TRBV28 | . | CASSFRQGGTGELFF | TGTGCCAGCAGTTTTCGGCAGGGGGGGACCGGGGAGCTGTTTTTT
TRBJ1-1 | . | TRBV30 | TRBD1 | CAWNTGTGYNTEAFF | TGTGCCTGGAACACAGGGACAGGTTATAACACTGAAGCTTTCTTT
TRBJ2-7 | . | TRBV15 | . | CATSRDPASVYEQYF | TGTGCCACCAGCAGAGATCCTGCTAGCGTGTACGAGCAGTACTTC
TRBJ2-7 | . | TRBV5-1 | . | CASSWGLPSSYEQYF | TGCGCCAGCAGCTGGGGACTCCCTTCTTCCTACGAGCAGTACTTC
TRBJ2-1 | few | TRBV5-1 | . | CASSAIAADYNEQFF | TGCGCCAGCAGCGCGATAGCGGCAGACTACAATGAGCAGTTCTTC
TRBJ2-7 | . | TRBV7-8 | . | CASSLGQVGYEQYF | TGTGCCAGCAGCTTAGGGCAGGTCGGATACGAGCAGTACTTC
TRBJ2-5 | . | TRBV18 | TRBD1 | CASSPGTGEETQYF | TGTGCCAGCTCACCAGGGACAGGGGAAGAGACCCAGTACTTC
TRBJ2-1 | . | TRBV19 | . | CASSPLVLGGEQFF | TGTGCCAGTAGTCCCCTGGTACTGGGGGGTGAGCAGTTCTTC
TRBJ2-2 | . | TRBV28 | TRBD1 | CAIQDRTNTGELFF | TGTGCCATCCAGGACAGGACAAACACCGGGGAGCTGTTTTTT
TRBJ1-5 | few | TRBV19 | TRBD1 | CASATFDRGSNQPQHF | TGTGCCAGTGCCACGTTCGACAGGGGAAGCAATCAGCCCCAGCATTTT
TRBJ1-1 | . | TRBV4-1 | . | CASSQEGGGAEAFF | TGCGCCAGCAGCCAAGAAGGGGGGGGCGCTGAAGCTTTCTTT
TRBJ1-5 | . | TRBV6-1 | . | CASSEGRGGQPQHF | TGTGCCAGCAGTGAAGGCAGGGGTGGTCAGCCCCAGCATTTT
TRBJ2-1 | . | TRBV5-1 | TRBD2 | CASSVLAGSVYNEQFF | TGCGCCAGCAGCGTACTAGCGGGATCGGTCTACAATGAGCAGTTCTTC
TRBJ1-5 | . | TRBV30 | . | CAWKGQGLPQHF | TGTGCCTGGAAGGGTCAAGGTTTGCCCCAGCATTTT
TRBJ2-2 | . | TRBV15 | . | CATSRVSQGRAGELFF | TGTGCCACCAGCAGAGTGAGCCAGGGTCGGGCCGGGGAGCTGTTTTTT
TRBJ2-3 | few | TRBV5-5 | TRBD2 | CASSLTSVTDTQYF | TGTGCCAGCAGCTTGACTAGCGTCACAGATACGCAGTATTTT
TRBJ2-7 | . | TRBV6-6 | . | CASRIRGQQYF | TGTGCCAGCAGAATCAGGGGACAGCAGTACTTC
TRBJ2-1 | . | TRBV18 | . | CASSPFFGSDEQFF | TGTGCCAGCTCACCATTTTTCGGCAGTGATGAGCAGTTCTTC
TRBJ2-1 | . | TRBV11-1 | . | CASSLIVSGFYNEQFF | TGTGCCAGCAGCTTAATCGTCTCGGGTTTCTACAATGAGCAGTTCTTC
TRBJ2-7 | . | TRBV18 | . | CASSPALAGQSYEQYF | TGTGCCAGCTCACCAGCCCTCGCGGGACAGAGTTACGAGCAGTACTTC
TRBJ2-3 | few | TRBV5-1 | TRBD2 | CASSLYSGTGTDTQYF | TGCGCCAGCAGCTTGTATAGCGGGACGGGCACAGATACGCAGTATTTT
TRBJ2-3 | once | TRBV9 | TRBD2 | CASSPVSGGGTDTQYF | TGTGCCAGCAGCCCAGTTAGCGGGGGGGGCACAGATACGCAGTATTTT
TRBJ2-3 | few | TRBV7-8 | TRBD1 | CASSLGRQGSNTQYF | TGTGCCAGCAGCTTAGGCCGACAGGGGTCGAATACGCAGTATTTT
TRBJ1-4 | . | TRBV2 | . | CASRRSPNEKLFF | TGTGCCAGCCGGAGAAGCCCTAATGAAAAACTGTTTTTT
TRBJ2-1 | . | TRBV6-1 | TRBD2 | CAGSQGTSGSHEQFF | TGTGCCGGCAGCCAGGGGACTAGCGGGAGTCATGAGCAGTTCTTC
TRBJ2-5 | once | TRBV19 | TRBD1 | CASSITGGKTQYF | TGTGCCAGTAGTATTACAGGGGGGAAGACCCAGTACTTC
TRBJ1-3 | . | TRBV7-2 | TRBD1 | CASSLAQGARSGNTIYF | TGTGCCAGCAGCTTAGCGCAGGGGGCCAGATCTGGAAACACCATATATTTT
TRBJ2-3 | . | TRBV28 | . | CASSSHSDYTDTQYF | TGTGCCAGCAGTTCCCATAGCGACTACACAGATACGCAGTATTTT
TRBJ2-4 | . | TRBV2 | TRBD1 | CASSGTLTGGRIQYF | TGTGCCAGCAGTGGCACATTGACAGGGGGTCGGATTCAGTACTTC
TRBJ2-6 | . | TRBV18 | . | CASSPSGANVLTF | TGTGCCAGCTCACCCTCTGGGGCCAACGTCCTGACTTTC
TRBJ2-3 | few | TRBV5-8 | TRBD1 | CASSLDGTGLDTQYF | TGTGCCAGCAGCTTGGATGGGACAGGGCTAGATACGCAGTATTTT
TRBJ2-3 | . | TRBV28 | TRBD2 | CASSLFKREGRPDTQYF | TGTGCCAGCAGTTTATTCAAGAGGGAGGGGCGGCCAGATACGCAGTATTTT
TRBJ2-2 | . | TRBV5-8 | . | CASSLEPLGLGRPRSGELFF | TGTGCCAGCAGCTTGGAACCTTTGGGATTGGGGAGGCCACGGTCCGGGGAGCTGTTTTTT
TRBJ2-3 | . | TRBV5-5 | . | CASSLDPWRREADTQYF | TGTGCCAGCAGCTTGGATCCCTGGCGGAGAGAGGCAGATACGCAGTATTTT
TRBJ2-5 | many | TRBV2 | TRBD1 | CASKWDRGRETQYF | TGTGCCAGCAAATGGGACAGGGGGCGGGAGACCCAGTACTTC
TRBJ1-1 | . | TRBV7-8 | TRBD1 | CASSGQEGSQAFF | TGTGCCAGCAGCGGACAGGAAGGTAGTCAAGCTTTCTTT
TRBJ2-3 | . | TRBV14 | . | CASSTRAGSDTQYF | TGTGCCAGCAGCACGCGAGCAGGTTCAGATACGCAGTATTTT
TRBJ2-2 | many | TRBV2 | TRBD2 | CASSLGGNTGELFF | TGTGCCAGCAGTTTGGGGGGGAATACCGGGGAGCTGTTTTTT
TRBJ2-7 | . | TRBV28 | . | CASSPGTSYEQYF | TGTGCCAGCAGTCCCGGTACCTCCTACGAGCAGTACTTC
TRBJ1-1 | . | TRBV7-7 | . | CASRHGGGPMNTEAFF | TGTGCCAGCAGACACGGAGGGGGGCCTATGAACACTGAAGCTTTCTTT
TRBJ1-2 | . | TRBV9 | . | CASSVQGGNYGYTF | TGTGCCAGCAGCGTTCAGGGAGGGAACTATGGCTACACCTTC
TRBJ2-2 | . | TRBV11-3 | . | CASSLVTSRNTGELFF | TGTGCCAGCAGCTTAGTTACTAGCAGGAACACCGGGGAGCTGTTTTTT
TRBJ2-1 | few | TRBV9 | . | CASSVAYELSQSSYNEQFF | TGTGCCAGCAGCGTAGCTTACGAGCTTAGCCAGAGCTCCTACAATGAGCAGTTCTTC
TRBJ2-7 | few | TRBV7-3 | TRBD2 | CATLRAGERYEQYF | TGTGCCACCCTACGGGCGGGAGAAAGATACGAGCAGTACTTC
TRBJ2-3 | . | TRBV10-3 | TRBD2 | CAISKRDSTDTQYF | TGTGCCATCAGTAAGCGGGATAGTACAGATACGCAGTATTTT
TRBJ1-1 | . | TRBV5-1 | TRBD1 | CASSLYRGSGNTEAFF | TGCGCCAGCAGCTTGTACAGGGGGTCGGGGAACACTGAAGCTTTCTTT
TRBJ1-1 | . | TRBV5-1 | . | CASSLEQGLRTEAFF | TGCGCCAGCAGCTTGGAGCAGGGGCTGCGGACTGAAGCTTTCTTT
TRBJ2-7 | . | TRBV6-1 | . | CASSRSELAYEQYF | TGTGCCAGCAGCCGAAGCGAATTGGCCTACGAGCAGTACTTC